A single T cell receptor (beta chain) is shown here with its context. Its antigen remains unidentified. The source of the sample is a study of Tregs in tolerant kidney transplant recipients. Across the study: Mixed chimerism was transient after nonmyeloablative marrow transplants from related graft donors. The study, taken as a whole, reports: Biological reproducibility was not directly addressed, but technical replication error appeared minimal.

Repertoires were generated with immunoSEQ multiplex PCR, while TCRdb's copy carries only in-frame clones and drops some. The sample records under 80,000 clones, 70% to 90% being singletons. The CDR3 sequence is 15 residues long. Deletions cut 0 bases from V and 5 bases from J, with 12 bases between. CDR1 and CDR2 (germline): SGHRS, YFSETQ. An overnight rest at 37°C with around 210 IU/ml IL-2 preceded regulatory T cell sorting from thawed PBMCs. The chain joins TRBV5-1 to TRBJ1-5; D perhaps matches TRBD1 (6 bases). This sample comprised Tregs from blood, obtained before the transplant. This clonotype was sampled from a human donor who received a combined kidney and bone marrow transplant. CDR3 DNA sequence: TGCGCCAGCAGCTTGGAGGGGGGTGGGCATCAGCCCCAGCATTTT. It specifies CASSLEGGGHQPQHF.